The 30 T cell receptor beta chains reported below all come from one sample, sequenced in a study of human T cells and chemical hapten exposure. One entry per CDR3 protein, called by TCRdb with MiXCR from the RACE reads. The table shows 85,000 to 90,000 distinct CDR3 sequences, with around 10% occurring only once. Time point defined: pre-sensitization, week 0. Treatment defined: therapeutic diphenylcyclopropenone sensitization with weekly scalp DPC. The sample was whole blood, taken in connection with sensitization to the hapten diphenylcyclopropenone (DPC). The receptor source for this set is a woman between 40 and 55 years old with alopecia areata. Some clones in this sample may be carry-over from other donors' samples.

This clonotype was found many times. The V call is TRBV7-2, the J call TRBJ1-5, with 9 bases matching TRBD1. Germline V lookup: CDR1 SGHTA, CDR2 FQGNSA. The CDR3 is 14 residues long. The V gene end was trimmed by 4 bases and the J gene end by 5 bases; junction bases not matched to a gene: 3. CDR3 in DNA: TGTGCCAGCAGCTCCGGACAGGGGCATCAGCCCCAGCATTTT. Translation gives CASSSGQGHQPQHF.

This clonotype occurred many times. CDR3 protein: CASSARKAEETQYF. As DNA, the CDR3 is TGTGCCAGCAGCGCCAGGAAAGCGGAAGAGACCCAGTACTTC. The V call is TRBV6-1, the J call TRBJ2-5; D perhaps matches TRBD2 (5 bases). Germline V gene data show CDR1 as MNHNS and CDR2 as SASEGT. V was cut by 6 bases and J by 3 bases, with 14 bases left in between. The CDR3 loop spans 14 amino acids.

This clonotype was observed many times. The V and J genes are TRBV20-1 and TRBJ2-4; D call uncertain. V was cut by 2 bases and J by 2 bases, with 13 bases left in between. Germline CDR1 and CDR2: DFQATT and SNEGSKA (reference sequence). CDR3 length: 15 amino acids. CDR3 sequence (DNA): TGCAGTGCTAGAAGGGCGCAGGCGACCAAAAACATTCAGTACTTC. It specifies CSARRAQATKNIQYF.

This clonotype was detected many times. The chain combines TRBV4-3 with TRBJ2-6, with D uncertain. Deletions cut 0 bases from V and 0 bases from J, with 9 bases between. Germline CDR1 is LGHNA and CDR2 is YSLEER. The length of the CDR3 is 17 residues. CDR3 region: CASSQEQVSSGANVLTF. The CDR3 nucleotides are TGCGCCAGCAGCCAAGAGCAGGTCAGCTCTGGGGCCAACGTCCTGACTTTC.

The sample holds many counts of this clonotype. This chain uses TRBV5-1 with TRBJ2-3; D unresolved. The V end lost 2 bases, the J end lost 3 bases, and 4 bases lay between the germline ends. The CDR3 covers 12 residues. Germline CDR1 reads SGHRS; CDR2 reads YFSETQ. CDR3 sequence reads: CASSFGTDTQYF. In DNA, the CDR3 is TGCGCCAGCAGCTTTGGTACAGATACGCAGTATTTT.

The V gene is TRBV29-1, the J gene TRBJ2-2; D is perhaps TRBD1 or TRBD2 (6 bases each). Trimming took off 7 bases at V and 1 base at J, with 10 bases between the two ends. The CDR3 has 13 residues. The V gene's germline CDR1 is SQVTM and CDR2 ANQGSEA. The CDR3 DNA is TGCAGCGGGGGGGCCGGGAACACCGGGGAGCTGTTTTTT. The encoded protein is CSGGAGNTGELFF.

This clonotype was recorded a few times. This sequence joins TRBV4-2 and TRBJ2-3; D gene unclear. Germline CDR1 is LGHNA and CDR2 is YNFKEQ. V lost 4 bases to trimming and J lost 0 bases, with 14 bases between them. CDR3 size: 16 residues. The CDR3, as DNA: TGTGCCAGCAGCCCGCTTCAAGCTTCTAGCACAGATACGCAGTATTTT. Amino acid sequence: CASSPLQASSTDTQYF.

This clonotype came up a few times. This chain joins TRBV30 and TRBJ1-5; D not certain. Germline-derived CDR1 and CDR2 are GTSNPN and SVGIG (reference sequence). V gave up 5 bases and J gave up 0 bases, with 17 bases separating them. This CDR3 spans 16 amino acids. DNA of the CDR3: TGTGCCTGGCAACATAACTCAGCGTATAGCAATCAGCCCCAGCATTTT. Its translation is CAWQHNSAYSNQPQHF.

This clonotype was detected ten times or more. The chain carries TRBV20-1 and TRBJ2-3; D is tentatively TRBD1 or TRBD2 (5 bases each). The CDR3 runs to 15 residues. Germline V CDR1 and CDR2: DFQATT, SNEGSKA (reference sequence). Trimming took 3 bases from V and 5 from J, leaving 18 bases between them. CDR3 amino acids: CSASGDRGDQDTQYF. The CDR3, as DNA: TGCAGTGCTAGCGGGGACCGAGGGGATCAAGATACGCAGTATTTT.

This clonotype was seen only a few times. The chain uses TRBV11-2 and TRBJ2-3; TRBD2 matches at 8 bases. Germline values: CDR1 SGHAT, CDR2 FQNNGV. CDR3 length equals 15 residues. With V trimmed by 5 bases and J by 1 base, 5 bases remained unmatched. CDR3 amino acids: CASSTGTSGTDTQYF. The CDR3 DNA reads TGTGCCAGCAGCACCGGGACTAGTGGCACAGATACGCAGTATTTT. The whole variable domain, filled in from reference TRBV11-2 and TRBJ2-3, reads EAGVAQSPRYKIIEKRQSVAFWCNPISGHATLYWYQQILGQGPKLLIQFQNNGVVDDSQLPKDRFSAERLKGVDSTLKIQPAKLEDSAVYLCASSTGTSGTDTQYFGPGTRLTVL.

This clonotype was seen only a few times. The V call is TRBV27, the J call TRBJ2-1; tentative D call: TRBD1 (5 bases). The germline V gene encodes CDR1 MNHEY and CDR2 SMNVEV (reference sequence). Trimming removed 5 bases from V and 7 bases from J, with 18 bases in between. The CDR3 length is 15 residues. The chain's CDR3 is CASSLPLGPRNEQFF. CDR3 coding DNA: TGTGCCAGCAGTCTCCCTTTGGGGCCGAGGAATGAGCAGTTCTTC.

This clonotype was seen repeatedly, ten times or more. This sequence joins TRBV5-4 and TRBJ2-2, with 12 bases lining up with TRBD2. CDR1 SGHNT and CDR2 YYREEE come from the germline V gene (reference sequence). V was pared by 4 bases and J by 4 bases, with 5 bases of the junction left unmatched. There are 16 residues in the CDR3. The DNA of the CDR3 is TGTGCCAGCAGCCCGAGACTAGCGGGGGCCACCGGGGAGCTGTTTTTT. The encoded protein is CASSPRLAGATGELFF.

This clonotype was counted ten times or more. The chain recombines TRBV7-9 with TRBJ1-1; TRBD1 might be the D (6 bases). V was shortened by 5 bases and J by 1 base, with 17 bases between the two germline ends. CDR1 and CDR2 from the germline V gene are SEHNR and FQNEAQ (reference sequence). This CDR3 contains 16 residues. CDR3 sequence reads: CASSPHTGGGNTEAFF. CDR3 bases: TGTGCCAGCAGCCCTCACACGGGAGGGGGGAACACTGAAGCTTTCTTT.

The chain recombines TRBV2 with TRBJ1-2, with 8 bases identical to TRBD1. V lost 2 bases and J lost 4; bases outside the gene matches: 9. From germline, CDR1 is SNHLY and CDR2 FYNNEI. CDR3 size: 16 residues. The CDR3: CASSEPGTGRSYGYTF. As DNA, the CDR3 is TGTGCCAGCAGTGAACCCGGGACAGGAAGGAGCTATGGCTACACCTTC.

In its sample, this clonotype was seen a few times. The chain is built from TRBV6-2 or TRBV6-3 and TRBJ1-5; D might be TRBD1 (5 bases). From germline, CDR1 is MNHEY and CDR2 SVGEGT. The V end was cut by 2 bases, the J end by 6 bases, with 8 bases between. The CDR3 runs 13 residues. Here the CDR3 reads CASSYGGGQPQHF. The CDR3 DNA follows: TGTGCCAGCAGTTACGGGGGGGGTCAGCCCCAGCATTTT.

This clonotype was seen ten or more times. The rearrangement links TRBV15 to TRBJ1-4; no firm D call. This CDR3 region has 15 residues. Germline values: CDR1 LNHNV, CDR2 YYDKDF (reference sequence). V lost 1 base, J lost 0 bases, and 6 bases lay in between. CDR3 region: CATSRVRATNEKLFF. The CDR3 DNA reads TGTGCCACCAGCAGAGTGAGGGCAACTAATGAAAAACTGTTTTTT.

This clonotype was seen more than once but under ten times. This chain joins TRBV7-2 and TRBJ2-3; perhaps TRBD2 as D (6 bases). Between the trimmed V and J ends, which lost 5 bases and 2 bases, there was a span of 14 bases. The length of the CDR3 is 15 residues. In germline, CDR1 is SGHTA, CDR2 FQGNSA. The CDR3: CASSPVGGTTDTQYF. The CDR3 DNA follows: TGTGCCAGCAGCCCAGTGGGGGGAACCACAGATACGCAGTATTTT.

V is TRBV28 and J is TRBJ1-4, with D possibly being TRBD1 (6 bases). The germline V and J ends were trimmed by 2 bases and 8 bases, with 15 bases remaining between them. This CDR3 is built from 15 residues. CDR1 is MDHEN, CDR2 SYDVKM, per germline. This CDR3 is CASSLLGGGAEKLFF. CDR3 coding DNA: TGTGCCAGCAGTTTACTGGGAGGGGGTGCCGAAAAACTGTTTTTT. The whole variable domain, filled in from reference TRBV28 and TRBJ1-4, reads DVKVTQSSRYLVKRTGEKVFLECVQDMDHENMFWYRQDPGLGLRLIYFSYDVKMKEKGDIPEGYSVSREKKERFSLILESASTNQTSMYLCASSLLGGGAEKLFFGSGTQLSVL.

This clonotype has ten or more counts. The chain employs TRBV2 and TRBJ2-6; TRBD1 matches at 8 bases. CDR1 and CDR2 from the germline V gene are SNHLY and FYNNEI. V was pared by 6 bases and J by 1 base, with 2 bases of the junction left unmatched. The CDR3 sequence is 15 residues long. The CDR3 DNA reads TGTGCCAGCAGGAGGACAGGGTCTGGGGCCAACGTCCTGACTTTC. It is translated as CASRRTGSGANVLTF.

This chain links TRBV27 with TRBJ1-6; 8 positions agree with TRBD1. Germline V CDR1 and CDR2: MNHEY, SMNVEV (reference sequence). J gave up 6 bases and V 8 bases, and 6 bases lay outside the gene matches. CDR3 size: 14 residues. CDR3 residues: CASGGQGGNSPLHF. CDR3 bases: TGTGCCAGCGGTGGACAGGGAGGTAATTCACCCCTCCACTTT.

The chain combines TRBV4-1 with TRBJ1-1, with D perhaps TRBD1 (6 bases). The CDR3 covers 15 residues. CDR1 is MGHRA and CDR2 is YSYEKL in the germline V gene. The germline V and J ends were trimmed by 3 bases and 1 base, with 12 bases remaining between them. The CDR3 coding sequence is TGCGCCAGCAGCCACGGGGGGCAGGGGAACACTGAAGCTTTCTTT. Protein sequence: CASSHGGQGNTEAFF.

V usage is TRBV11-3 and J usage is TRBJ2-2; the D is unclear. CDR1 and CDR2 from the germline V gene are SGHNT and YENEEA. The V gene lost 1 base and the J gene lost 4 bases, with 7 bases spanning the gap. The length of the CDR3 is 14 residues. The CDR3 nucleotides read TGTGCCAGCAGCTTAGGTCCGGGCACCGGGGAGCTGTTTTTT. Its protein product is CASSLGPGTGELFF.

In its sample, this clonotype was seen many times. The J gene is TRBJ2-4, the V gene TRBV6-2 or TRBV6-3, with TRBD2 identical over 7 bases. The CDR3 loop spans 19 amino acids. Germline CDR1 MNHEY, CDR2 SVGEGT. After removal of 7 bases from V and 2 bases from J, the junction contained 20 bases not matched to a gene. The CDR3 coding sequence is TGTGCCAGCAAATTCGGGGGGATTTGGCCATCGGGCACCAAAAACATTCAGTACTTC. Protein product: CASKFGGIWPSGTKNIQYF.

The chain combines TRBV20-1 with TRBJ2-1, with 14 bases matching TRBD2. The CDR3 spans 16 residues. Germline V gene data show CDR1 as DFQATT and CDR2 as SNEGSKA (reference sequence). Trimming removed 6 bases from V and 3 bases from J; junction bases left unmatched: 7. The CDR3 nucleotides are TGCAGTGCCATCCGGACTAGCGGGGGGATCTACAATGAGCAGTTCTTC. It encodes CSAIRTSGGIYNEQFF.

Judged by abundance, this clonotype is medium-sized. V is TRBV11-2 and J is TRBJ2-3; TRBD2 matches at 8 bases. CDR3 length equals 16 residues. Germline V CDR1 and CDR2: SGHAT, FQNNGV. The V gene end was trimmed by 3 bases and the J gene end by 3 bases; junction bases not matched to a gene: 8. The CDR3 spells CASSFIAGMSTDTQYF. The DNA for the CDR3 is TGTGCCAGCAGCTTCATAGCGGGGATGAGTACAGATACGCAGTATTTT.

At least ten counts were recorded for this clonotype. The chain is built from TRBV28 and TRBJ1-5; D not certain. V was trimmed by 1 base and J by 5 bases, leaving 15 bases between them. Germline values: CDR1 MDHEN, CDR2 SYDVKM. The CDR3 runs 16 residues. The CDR3 DNA is TGTGCCAGCAGTTTATCAGTCCGGGAGTGGGATCAGCCCCAGCATTTT. It codes for CASSLSVREWDQPQHF. Filled out from reference TRBV28 and TRBJ1-5, the complete variable domain reads DVKVTQSSRYLVKRTGEKVFLECVQDMDHENMFWYRQDPGLGLRLIYFSYDVKMKEKGDIPEGYSVSREKKERFSLILESASTNQTSMYLCASSLSVREWDQPQHFGDGTRLSIL.

There are a few counts of this clonotype. The chain recombines TRBV4-3 with TRBJ2-1; no reliable D call. In germline, CDR1 is LGHNA, CDR2 YSLEER. Between the trimmed V and J ends, which lost 0 bases and 6 bases, there was a span of 9 bases. There are 14 residues in the CDR3. The CDR3 nucleotides are TGCGCCAGCAGCCAAGATCGCGTCAGCAATGAGCAGTTCTTC. This translates into CASSQDRVSNEQFF.

This clonotype was recorded at least ten times. This chain joins TRBV7-9 and TRBJ2-7; D remains ambiguous. The CDR3 loop spans 10 amino acids. Germline-derived CDR1 and CDR2 are SEHNR and FQNEAQ (reference sequence). The V end was cut by 6 bases, the J end by 7 bases, with 7 bases between. This CDR3 reads CASSLREQYF. The DNA of the CDR3 is TGTGCCAGCAGTTTGCGGGAGCAGTACTTC.

This chain links TRBV9 with TRBJ1-1; D unclear. This CDR3 contains 14 residues. Germline CDR1 and CDR2: SGDLS and YYNGEE. Trimming shortened V by 4 bases and J by 5 bases, and 15 bases separated the two germline ends. The CDR3 region is CASSSTQVGTEAFF. The CDR3 nucleotides are TGTGCCAGCAGCTCTACGCAGGTGGGGACTGAAGCTTTCTTT.

This chain links TRBV4-1 with TRBJ2-1, with 14 bases lining up with TRBD2. The length of the CDR3 is 17 residues. Germline CDR1 and CDR2: MGHRA and YSYEKL. The V and J ends lost 1 base and 2 bases, in that order; junction bases with no gene match: 1. The CDR3 nucleotides are TGCGCCAGCAGCCAAGGACTAGCGGGGGGGCCCTACAATGAGCAGTTCTTC. It codes for CASSQGLAGGPYNEQFF.